Listed below are T cell receptor beta chains from one sample, sequenced in a study of radiotherapy plus CTLA-4 blockade in lung cancer. Measured with immunoSEQ multiplex PCR; TCRdb has only the in-frame clones, and not every one. The repertoire has around 130,000 clones, 85% to 90% of them found once; the top ten carry 5.5% to 8%. The sample here was peripheral blood, taken from a patient treated with radiotherapy plus ipilimumab. These receptors all stem from a human donor with non-small cell lung cancer that progressed on radiotherapy plus ipilimumab. Each CDR3 is given without its conserved first and last residue.

j_call: TRBJ2-3; cdr3_length: 13; v_call: TRBV7-9; cdr3_aa: ASSTGLQYGDTQY
j_call: TRBJ1-5; cdr3_length: 12; v_call: TRBV6-6; cdr3_aa: ASSYSVGSQPQH
j_call: TRBJ1-4; cdr3_length: 14; v_call: TRBV5-1; cdr3_aa: ASGVGQALTNEKLF
j_call: TRBJ2-7; cdr3_length: 13; v_call: TRBV7-6; cdr3_aa: ASSLFLGLGTEQY
j_call: TRBJ2-3; cdr3_length: 13; v_call: TRBV5-6; cdr3_aa: ASSFGQGGADTQY
j_call: TRBJ1-5; cdr3_length: 13; v_call: TRBV6-6; cdr3_aa: ASIRTGDSNQPQH
j_call: TRBJ1-2; cdr3_length: 11; v_call: TRBV5-1; cdr3_aa: ASRDGTGDGYT
j_call: TRBJ1-1; cdr3_length: 14; v_call: TRBV19; cdr3_aa: ASRYPGLVGNTEAF
j_call: TRBJ2-1; cdr3_length: 15; v_call: TRBV5-1; cdr3_aa: ASSFSGSGSSYNEQF
j_call: TRBJ1-2; cdr3_length: 11; v_call: TRBV6-1; cdr3_aa: AKDRGVWYGYT
j_call: TRBJ2-1; cdr3_length: 9; v_call: TRBV29-1; cdr3_aa: SVVGGYEQF
j_call: TRBJ2-1; cdr3_length: 13; v_call: TRBV6-5; cdr3_aa: ASSSRQGGDYEQF
j_call: TRBJ1-5; cdr3_length: 12; v_call: TRBV6-1; cdr3_aa: ASSPRGFSQPQH
j_call: TRBJ2-3; cdr3_length: 13; v_call: TRBV19; cdr3_aa: ASSIFHSSTDTQY
j_call: TRBJ1-1; cdr3_length: 13; v_call: TRBV6-1; cdr3_aa: ASSELGGAGAEAF
j_call: TRBJ2-1; cdr3_length: 13; v_call: TRBV5-1; cdr3_aa: ASIPLAGASNEQF
j_call: TRBJ1-5; cdr3_length: 12; v_call: TRBV6-5; cdr3_aa: ASSSPGVGQPQH
j_call: TRBJ2-7; cdr3_length: 13; v_call: TRBV25-1; cdr3_aa: ASSESGGHGYEQY
j_call: TRBJ2-1; cdr3_length: 14; v_call: TRBV5-1; cdr3_aa: ASSVEKSPWDNEQF
j_call: TRBJ1-1; cdr3_length: 13; v_call: TRBV7-9; cdr3_aa: ASSLGGLGGTEAF
j_call: TRBJ2-3; cdr3_length: 13; v_call: TRBV9; cdr3_aa: ASSDGPGSTDTQY
j_call: TRBJ2-2; cdr3_length: 13; v_call: TRBV25-1; cdr3_aa: ASSRLAGITGELF
j_call: TRBJ2-7; cdr3_length: 10; v_call: TRBV18; cdr3_aa: ASSLLSYEQY
j_call: TRBJ2-3; cdr3_length: 11; v_call: TRBV2; cdr3_aa: ASSDRDTDTQY
j_call: TRBJ1-1; cdr3_length: 11; v_call: TRBV6-1; cdr3_aa: ASAQGTNTEAF
j_call: TRBJ2-5; cdr3_length: 11; v_call: TRBV29-1; cdr3_aa: SVDTWGKETQY
j_call: TRBJ1-1; cdr3_length: 12; v_call: TRBV27; cdr3_aa: ASRVSGTGDKAF
j_call: TRBJ1-4; cdr3_length: 13; v_call: TRBV11-2; cdr3_aa: ASSQPQGENEKLF
j_call: TRBJ2-3; cdr3_length: 11; v_call: TRBV5-1; cdr3_aa: ASSLGSPDTQY
j_call: TRBJ1-3; cdr3_length: 9; v_call: TRBV6-5; cdr3_aa: ASGTGNTIY
j_call: TRBJ1-2; cdr3_length: 12; v_call: TRBV7-6; cdr3_aa: ASSNSYRTYGYT
j_call: TRBJ2-6; cdr3_length: 12; v_call: TRBV29-1; cdr3_aa: SVRTSSGANVLT
j_call: TRBJ2-7; cdr3_length: 12; v_call: TRBV7-8; cdr3_aa: ASSLEAGVGEQY
j_call: TRBJ1-3; cdr3_length: 12; v_call: TRBV6-5; cdr3_aa: ASSLRGSGNTIY
j_call: TRBJ2-3; cdr3_length: 11; v_call: TRBV7-9; cdr3_aa: ASSPGGIGTQY
j_call: TRBJ2-3; cdr3_length: 12; v_call: TRBV30; cdr3_aa: AWSVASGTDTQY
j_call: TRBJ2-7; cdr3_length: 10; v_call: TRBV6-6; cdr3_aa: ASSHGSYEQY
j_call: TRBJ1-2; cdr3_length: 16; v_call: TRBV7-9; cdr3_aa: ASSQLKTGQTLSPGYT
j_call: TRBJ2-7; cdr3_length: 13; v_call: TRBV10-3; cdr3_aa: AISILAGGLEEQY
j_call: TRBJ2-6; cdr3_length: 13; v_call: TRBV2; cdr3_aa: ASRYSEIGANVLT
j_call: TRBJ1-1; cdr3_length: 13; v_call: TRBV2; cdr3_aa: ASSQRDRVITEAF
j_call: TRBJ2-1; cdr3_length: 11; v_call: TRBV19; cdr3_aa: ASRAPRGNEQF